Presented here are 14 T cell receptor beta chains from one specimen sequenced in a study of cytomegalovirus exposure and HLA in healthy donors. The PCR used 60 Vbeta and 13 Jbeta primers. Libraries were prepared by immunoSEQ multiplex PCR; TCRdb keeps only in-frame clonotypes and omits some of them. Of 200,000 to 250,000 clones in the sample, roughly 75% were seen once. The sample taken for sequencing was PBMCs. These receptors were taken from a woman in her twenties or thirties in good health and CMV-seronegative.

The chain is built from TRBV6-5 and TRBJ1-5; D uncertain. The CDR3 loop spans 15 amino acids. V was pared by 0 bases and J by 0 bases, with 6 bases between. The germline V gene has CDR1 MNHEY and CDR2 SVGAGI. DNA for the CDR3: TGTGCCAGCAGTTACTCCCGGGATAGCAATCAGCCCCAGCATTTT. It codes for CASSYSRDSNQPQHF.

The chain uses TRBV27 and TRBJ2-3, with TRBD2 matching 15 bases. Germline V gene data show CDR1 as MNHEY and CDR2 as SMNVEV (reference sequence). This CDR3 region has 16 residues. V was clipped by 4 bases and J by 6 bases; unmatched bases: 5. CDR3 residues: CASSSGLAGGLDTQYF. The CDR3 bases are TGTGCCAGCAGTTCCGGACTAGCGGGGGGGTTGGATACGCAGTATTTT.

V is TRBV5-8 and J is TRBJ2-3; D is perhaps TRBD1 (6 bases). The CDR3 length is 15 residues. Germline CDR1 reads SGHTS; CDR2 reads YDEGEE. Trimming removed 4 bases at V and 2 bases at J, with 14 bases between. The CDR3, as DNA: TGTGCCAGCAGCCCCCGGACAGCCATCACAGATACGCAGTATTTT. The encoded protein is CASSPRTAITDTQYF.

The gene calls are TRBV4-2 and TRBJ2-3; TRBD2 matches at 9 bases. The CDR3 covers 18 residues. The germline CDR1 and CDR2 sequences are LGHNA and YNFKEQ. V trimming: 0 bases; J trimming: 3 bases; junction bases outside the gene matches: 10. The CDR3, as DNA: TGTGCCAGCAGCCAAGATATCAGGAGCGGGGGGCGGACAGATACGCAGTATTTT. This sequence encodes CASSQDIRSGGRTDTQYF.

This clone was seen many times. The chain uses TRBV7-6 and TRBJ2-3; 11 nucleotides line up with TRBD2. CDR1 SGHVS and CDR2 FNYEAQ come from the germline V gene. The CDR3 runs 16 residues. V shed 2 bases, J shed 9 bases, and the junction held 10 bases outside the gene matches. The CDR3 DNA is TGTGCCAGCAGCTTACGGCTAGCGGGGGGCCAGGGCACGCAGTATTTT. It encodes CASSLRLAGGQGTQYF.

V and J are TRBV4-1 and TRBJ2-2; D is perhaps TRBD2 (6 bases). The CDR3 is 19 residues long. V was cut by 0 bases and J by 0 bases, with 17 bases left in between. CDR1 is MGHRA, CDR2 YSYEKL, per germline. CDR3 sequence reads: CASSQDPGAQRANTGELFF. CDR3 nucleotide sequence: TGCGCCAGCAGCCAAGATCCCGGTGCCCAGCGGGCGAACACCGGGGAGCTGTTTTTT.

The chain carries TRBV30 and TRBJ1-1; D is perhaps TRBD1 (6 bases). The CDR3 spans 15 residues. Trimming removed 0 bases at V and 2 bases at J, with 13 bases between. Germline V gene data show CDR1 as GTSNPN and CDR2 as SVGIG (reference sequence). CDR3 protein: CAWSVKGHSNTEAFF. The DNA of the CDR3 is TGTGCCTGGAGTGTAAAGGGACATTCTAACACTGAAGCTTTCTTT.

The chain is built from TRBV30 and TRBJ1-2; D unclear. From germline, CDR1 is GTSNPN and CDR2 SVGIG (reference sequence). The CDR3 sequence is 16 residues long. The germline V and J ends were trimmed by 3 bases and 0 bases, with 17 bases remaining between them. The CDR3 reads CAWRKYGRKPNYGYTF. CDR3 nucleotides: TGTGCCTGGAGAAAGTATGGCCGCAAACCTAACTATGGCTACACCTTC.

The chain is built from TRBV5-1 and TRBJ1-5; 7 bases are a match to TRBD1. Germline V gene lookup returns CDR1 SGHRS and CDR2 YFSETQ. The CDR3 sequence is 17 residues long. After removal of 4 bases from V and 4 bases from J, the junction contained 14 bases not matched to a gene. CDR3: CASSPTGTGVNNQPQHF. Here the CDR3 DNA reads TGCGCCAGCAGCCCGACAGGGACTGGCGTAAATAATCAGCCCCAGCATTTT.

The rearrangement uses TRBV7-9 and TRBJ1-2, with a weak D call TRBD1 (6 bases). With 0 bases removed from V and 6 bases from J, the gap between germline ends came to 11 bases. Germline V gene sequence: CDR1 SEHNR, CDR2 FQNEAQ (reference sequence). The CDR3 is 14 amino acids. In DNA form, the CDR3 reads TGTGCCAGCAGCTTAGCAGGCAGGGGCAATGGCTACACCTTC. Protein: CASSLAGRGNGYTF.

In its sample, this clone was seen once. The germline gene is not matched at one end of the junction; a read error may be the cause. V and J are TRBV7-7 and TRBJ2-3; 12 bases agree with TRBD2. Germline V lookup: CDR1 SSHAT, CDR2 FNYEAQ (reference sequence). The CDR3 consists of 16 residues. The CDR3 protein is CASSWGLAGTTDTQYF. The CDR3 region has the DNA TGTGCTAGCAGCTGGGGACTAGCGGGTACTACAGATACGCAGTATTTT.

This chain links TRBV27 with TRBJ2-7; TRBD1 aligns across 11 bases. This CDR3 spans 14 amino acids. Trimming took 3 bases from V and 5 from J; bases not matched to a gene: 3. CDR1 is MNHEY and CDR2 is SMNVEV in the germline V gene (reference sequence). The CDR3 DNA reads as TGTGCCAGCAGTTTTTGGGGACAGGGGGACGAGCAGTACTTC. Its protein product is CASSFWGQGDEQYF.

This clone appeared once. The V and J genes are TRBV2 and TRBJ1-5; 8 nucleotides align to TRBD1. The V gene's germline CDR1 is SNHLY and CDR2 FYNNEI. J was trimmed by 2 bases and V by 3 bases; bases with no gene match: 3. CDR3 length equals 15 residues. The CDR3 here is CASSDQGQGNQPQHF. Here the CDR3 DNA reads TGTGCCAGCAGTGATCAGGGACAGGGCAATCAGCCCCAGCATTTT.

The V gene is TRBV6-4, the J gene TRBJ2-3, with 10 bases aligning to TRBD2. The V segment lost 5 bases and the J segment 0 bases; nucleotides outside the gene matches: 5. Germline-derived CDR1 and CDR2 are MRHNA and SNTAGT. The length of the CDR3 is 16 residues. CDR3: CASSLAGDPSTDTQYF. The DNA of the CDR3 is TGTGCCAGCAGTCTAGCGGGAGATCCTAGCACAGATACGCAGTATTTT.